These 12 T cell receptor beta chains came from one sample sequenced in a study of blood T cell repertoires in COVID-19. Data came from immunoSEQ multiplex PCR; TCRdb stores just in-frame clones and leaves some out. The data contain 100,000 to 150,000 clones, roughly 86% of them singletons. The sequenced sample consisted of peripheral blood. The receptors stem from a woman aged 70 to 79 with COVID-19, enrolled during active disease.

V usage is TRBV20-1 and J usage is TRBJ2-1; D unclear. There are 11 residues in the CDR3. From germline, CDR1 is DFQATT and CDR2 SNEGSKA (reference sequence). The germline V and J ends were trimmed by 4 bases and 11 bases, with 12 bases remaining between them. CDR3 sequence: CSATLTPKQFF. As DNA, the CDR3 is TGCAGTGCTACTCTGACACCTAAGCAGTTCTTC.

This CDR3 reads CASSPRTGGTYEQYF. The CDR3 nucleotides read TGTGCCAGCTCACCCCGGACAGGAGGAACCTACGAGCAGTACTTC. The chain joins TRBV19 to TRBJ2-7; 7 positions agree with TRBD1. Germline assignment: CDR1 LNHDA and CDR2 SQIVND (reference sequence). The CDR3 is made up of 15 amino acids. The junction had 13 bases not matched to a gene; V was cut back by 9 bases and J by 2 bases.

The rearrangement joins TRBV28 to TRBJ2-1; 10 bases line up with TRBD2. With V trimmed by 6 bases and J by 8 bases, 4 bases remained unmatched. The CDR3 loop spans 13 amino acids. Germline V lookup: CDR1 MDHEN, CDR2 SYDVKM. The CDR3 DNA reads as TGTGCCAGCAGCACTGGGACTAGCGATGAGCAGTTCTTC. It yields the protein CASSTGTSDEQFF.

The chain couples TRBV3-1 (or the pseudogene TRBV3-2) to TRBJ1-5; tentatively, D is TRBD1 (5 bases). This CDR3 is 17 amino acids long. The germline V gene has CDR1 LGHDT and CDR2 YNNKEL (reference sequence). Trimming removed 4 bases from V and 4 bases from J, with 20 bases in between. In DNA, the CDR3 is TGTGCCAGCAGCCCCTCCCGGGAGGGGATGGGAAATCAGCCCCAGCATTTT. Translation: CASSPSREGMGNQPQHF.

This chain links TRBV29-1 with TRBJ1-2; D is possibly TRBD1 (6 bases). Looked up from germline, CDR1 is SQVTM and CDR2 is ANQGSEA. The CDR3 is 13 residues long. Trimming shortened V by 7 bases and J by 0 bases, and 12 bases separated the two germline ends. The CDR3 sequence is CSDYRAANYGYTF. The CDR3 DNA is TGCAGCGACTACAGGGCAGCTAACTATGGCTACACCTTC.

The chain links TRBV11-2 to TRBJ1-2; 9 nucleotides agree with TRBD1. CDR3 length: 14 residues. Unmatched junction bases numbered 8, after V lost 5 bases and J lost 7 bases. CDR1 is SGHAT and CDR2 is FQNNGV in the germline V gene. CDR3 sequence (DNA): TGTGCCAGCAGCCCTGGGACAGGGATGAGTGGCTACACCTTC. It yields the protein CASSPGTGMSGYTF.

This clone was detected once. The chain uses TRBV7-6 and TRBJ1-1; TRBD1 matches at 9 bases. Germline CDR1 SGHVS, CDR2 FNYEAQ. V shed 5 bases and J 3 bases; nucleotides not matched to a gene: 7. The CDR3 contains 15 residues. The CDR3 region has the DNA TGTGCCAGCAGCCCTGTCCGGGACAGGGACACTGAAGCTTTCTTT. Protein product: CASSPVRDRDTEAFF. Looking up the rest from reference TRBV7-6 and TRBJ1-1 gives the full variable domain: GAGVSQSPRYKVTKRGQDVALRCDPISGHVSLYWYRQALGQGPEFLTYFNYEAQQDKSGLPNDRFSAERPEGSISTLTIQRTEQRDSAMYRCASSPVRDRDTEAFFGQGTRLTVV.

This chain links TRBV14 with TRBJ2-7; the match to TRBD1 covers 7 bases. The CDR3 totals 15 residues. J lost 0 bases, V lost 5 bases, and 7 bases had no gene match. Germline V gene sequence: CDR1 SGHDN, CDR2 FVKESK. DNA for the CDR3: TGTGCCAGCAGCTACGGACAGGCGCTCTCCTACGAGCAGTACTTC. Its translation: CASSYGQALSYEQYF.

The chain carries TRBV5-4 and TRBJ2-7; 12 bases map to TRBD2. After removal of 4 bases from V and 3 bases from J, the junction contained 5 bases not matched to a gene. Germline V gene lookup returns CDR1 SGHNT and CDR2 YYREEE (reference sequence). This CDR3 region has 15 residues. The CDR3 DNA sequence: TGTGCCAGCAGCGTGGGGACTAGCGGGCACTACGAGCAGTACTTC. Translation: CASSVGTSGHYEQYF. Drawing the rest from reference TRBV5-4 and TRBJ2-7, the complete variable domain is ETGVTQSPTHLIKTRGQQVTLRCSSQSGHNTVSWYQQALGQGPQFIFQYYREEENGRGNFPPRFSGLQFPNYSSELNVNALELDDSALYLCASSVGTSGHYEQYFGPGTRLTVT.

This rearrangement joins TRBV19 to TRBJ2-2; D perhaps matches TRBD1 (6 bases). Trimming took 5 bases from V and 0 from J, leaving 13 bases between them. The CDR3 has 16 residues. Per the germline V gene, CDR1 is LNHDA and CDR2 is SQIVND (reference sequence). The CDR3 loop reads CASSARQETNTGELFF. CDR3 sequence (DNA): TGTGCCAGTAGTGCCCGACAGGAGACGAACACCGGGGAGCTGTTTTTT.

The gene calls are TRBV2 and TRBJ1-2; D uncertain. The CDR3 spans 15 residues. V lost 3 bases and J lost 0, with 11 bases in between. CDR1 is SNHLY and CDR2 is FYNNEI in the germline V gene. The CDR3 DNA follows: TGTGCCAGCAGTGAGAGTGTCGGAGCTAACTATGGCTACACCTTC. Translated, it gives CASSESVGANYGYTF. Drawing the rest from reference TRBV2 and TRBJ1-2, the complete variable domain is EPEVTQTPSHQVTQMGQEVILRCVPISNHLYFYWYRQILGQKVEFLVSFYNNEISEKSEIFDDQFSVERPDGSNFTLKIRSTKLEDSAMYFCASSESVGANYGYTFGSGTRLTVV.

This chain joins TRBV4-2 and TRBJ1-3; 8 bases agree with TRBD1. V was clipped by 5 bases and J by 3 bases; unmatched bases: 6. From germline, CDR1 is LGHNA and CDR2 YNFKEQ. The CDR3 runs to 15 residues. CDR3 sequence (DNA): TGTGCCAGCAGCGTACAGGGGGATGGTGGAAACACCATATATTTT. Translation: CASSVQGDGGNTIYF.